This T cell receptor beta chain was sequenced for a study of technical replicates of blood from several donors. Repertoires were generated with immunoSEQ multiplex PCR, while TCRdb's copy carries only in-frame clones and drops some. The repertoire includes about 75,000 clones, 91% of them detected once, and under 0.45% sits in the top ten. V dropped 5 bases and J dropped 4; count of bases not matched to a gene: 14. The CDR3 has 17 amino acids. CDR1 and CDR2 (germline): SEHNR, FQNEAQ (reference sequence). What was sequenced was T cells isolated from PBMCs. The source of this sequence is a human donor in good health. Some clones in this sample may be carry-over from other donors' samples. The gene calls are TRBV7-9 and TRBJ2-7; 10 bases agree with TRBD2. The CDR3 reads CASSPGNQAGGPYEQYF. The CDR3, as DNA: TGTGCCAGCAGCCCCGGAAATCAAGCGGGAGGGCCATACGAGCAGTACTTC.